The clone carrying this T cell receptor beta chain has more than one count but fewer than ten. Its antigen is currently unknown. The data were obtained in a study of beta chain features in type 1 diabetes. Study-wide points: Within patients, naive, central memory and Treg TCRB repertoires seemed more similar than within healthy donors.

As every portion of the isolated RNA was reverse transcribed, the sequencing read expressed TCRB transcripts. It was found that naive, central memory and regulatory T cell samples averaged around 3.7 million reads. Repertoires were generated with immunoSEQ multiplex PCR, while TCRdb's copy carries only in-frame clones and drops some. Among around 350,000 clones listed, over 10% were seen once. Germline lookup yields CDR1 SGHRS and CDR2 YFSETQ. The CDR3 sequence is 18 residues long. The ends lost 1 base at V and 2 bases at J; junction bases unmatched: 14. The receptor comes from a man younger than 35 in good health. Sequencing was carried out using naive CD4+ T cells from blood. The V gene is TRBV5-1, the J gene TRBJ2-7, with TRBD2 matching 8 bases. The CDR3 loop is CASSLFPGLAGLTYEQYF. The CDR3 nucleotides are TGCGCCAGCAGCTTGTTCCCAGGGCTAGCGGGTCTAACCTACGAGCAGTACTTC.